This T cell receptor (beta chain) appears in the sequencing data of a study of Ad26.COV2.S vaccination and SARS-CoV-2 variants. Indicated treatment: 15 to 20 received Ad26.COV2.S at low or high dose, single or two shots; about 5 received placebo; per-sample allocation not given. The investigators took samples on day 63 after the first vaccine or placebo injection. The CDR3 runs to 12 residues. CDR1 and CDR2 (germline): LNHDA, SQIVND (reference sequence). The J segment lost 15 bases and the V segment lost 7 bases, leaving 10 bases of the junction unmatched. Here immunoSEQ multiplex PCR was the method, and the copy in TCRdb shows in-frame clones only, minus some. The sample records hundreds of thousands of clones, around nine tenths being singletons. The study, taken as a whole, reports: Placebo and vaccine recipients had non-spike TCR breadth that was similar.

This clone was counted a few times. What it binds is not known. Sequenced material: peripheral blood, taken in a trial of Ad26.COV2.S vaccine versus placebo. The sequence was obtained from a person aged 18-65 years who received the Ad26.COV2.S COVID-19 vaccine or a placebo. The chain has TRBV19 and TRBJ2-1; TRBD1 matches at 9 bases. CDR3 coding DNA: TGTGCCAGTACCACCCGGGACAGGGTACCGTTCTTC. Amino acids: CASTTRDRVPFF.